The clone carrying this TCR beta chain was picked up one time. The length of the CDR3 is 13 residues. V was clipped by 3 bases and J by 4 bases, with 9 bases between them. The data were produced by immunoSEQ multiplex PCR, yet TCRdb's version contains in-frame clones alone and is incomplete. The sample carries around 400,000 clones, 89% recorded once. This record comes from a study of blood T cell repertoires in COVID-19. Overall study: PBMCs, B-cell-depleted T cells, or T cells were the source of the cDNA or gDNA that made up the material.

The specimen was peripheral blood. The chain recombines TRBV12-3 or TRBV12-4 with TRBJ1-1; D gene ambiguous. The TCR comes from a man aged 40-49 years with acute or convalescent COVID-19. CDR3 in amino acids: CASSFVPGTEAFF. The CDR3 DNA reads TGTGCCAGCAGTTTCGTGCCGGGCACTGAAGCTTTCTTT.